The clone carrying this T cell receptor beta chain was counted once. Its target is unknown. The study ran its PCR with 60 Vbeta and 13 Jbeta primers. The repertoire was sequenced with immunoSEQ multiplex PCR; TCRdb's copy has only in-frame clones and lacks some. Among about 190,000 clones listed, 84% were seen once. This entry is derived from a study of cytomegalovirus exposure and HLA in healthy donors. Study-level results: Presence/absence analysis assumed near-uniform sequencing depth across donors. There were several of the most significant clusters that appeared linked to common viral pathogens in a later analysis.

Trimming removed 0 bases from V and 5 bases from J, with 13 bases in between. The CDR3 spans 15 residues. CDR1 is MGHRA, CDR2 YSYEKL, per germline. What was sequenced was PBMCs. The clonotype comes from a woman between 50 and 59 years old in good health and CMV-seropositive. The J gene is TRBJ1-2, the V gene TRBV4-1; possibly TRBD1 for D (5 bases). CDR3 sequence (DNA): TGCGCCAGCAGCCAAGATCAGGGCCTAGAGTATGGCTACACCTTC. This sequence encodes CASSQDQGLEYGYTF.